These 2 T cell receptor beta chains originate from one sample sequenced in a study of blood T cell repertoires in COVID-19. Here immunoSEQ multiplex PCR was the method, and the copy in TCRdb shows in-frame clones only, minus some. This sample yields around 230,000 clones, of which approximately 89% are seen a single time; approximately 2.3% belongs to the top ten. Input material: PBMCs or T cells enriched from blood (not recorded which). The receptors were gathered from a middle-aged woman with acute COVID-19.

The sample holds one count of this clone. CDR3 protein: CAWTGHYGYTF. The CDR3, as DNA: TGTGCCTGGACAGGGCACTATGGCTACACCTTC. The V call is TRBV30, the J call TRBJ1-2; D may be TRBD1 (5 bases). Germline V gene sequence: CDR1 GTSNPN, CDR2 SVGIG (reference sequence). This CDR3 has 11 residues. V was shortened by 4 bases and J by 3 bases, with 6 bases between the two germline ends.

V gene TRBV19 combines with J gene TRBJ1-2; tentatively, D is TRBD1 (6 bases). Per germline, CDR1 LNHDA and CDR2 SQIVND (reference sequence). The CDR3 length is 16 residues. Trimming took 4 bases from V and 8 from J, leaving 23 bases between them. The CDR3: CASSTTRQAPGRGYTF. The CDR3, as DNA: TGTGCCAGTAGTACCACAAGACAGGCCCCGGGCAGGGGCTACACCTTC.